This TCR beta chain was captured in a study of T cell repertoires in cytomegalovirus infection. As to this clonotype: The antigen remains undetermined. A single base separates this from a much larger clone, so it may be a read error.

TCRdb analysed the reads with MiXCR anew, one entry per CDR3 protein. The table includes about 770,000 distinct CDR3 sequences, about 29% detected once. The origin of this receptor is a human donor in good health (CMV status not recorded). Some clones in this sample may be carry-over from other donors' samples. This specimen was cultured CD8+ T cells from PBMCs, taken from culture after CMV antigen stimulation.

The CDR3 reads CVSSLSGSHGYTF. The CDR3 DNA sequence: TGTGTCAGCAGTTTATCGGGCAGCCATGGCTACACCTTC. The chain joins TRBV27 to TRBJ1-2, with unresolved D. The CDR3 extends over 13 amino acids. Germline V gene data show CDR1 as MNHEY and CDR2 as SMNVEV (reference sequence).